This T cell receptor (beta chain) originates from a study of shared clonotypes between healthy human individuals. General study results and limits: Measured sharing among donors was expected to vary with sequencing depth. Clonotypes shared by all four sorted-subset donors had higher generation probabilities than non-shared clonotypes.

Germline lookup yields CDR1 SGHVS and CDR2 FQNEAQ. The CDR3 totals 15 residues. The V end lost 1 base, the J end lost 6 bases, and 15 bases lay between the germline ends. In the case of this clone: Its antigen is unidentified.

Once extracted for a subset, genomic DNA was divided evenly among several immunoSEQ plates. Libraries were prepared by immunoSEQ multiplex PCR; TCRdb keeps only in-frame clonotypes and omits some of them. The sample records roughly 2.6 million clones, approximately 90% being singletons. This clonotype was obtained from a man aged 18 to 30 in good health. Source material: naive CD4+ T cells sorted from blood. Described subset: CD45RA+ positively selected. V is TRBV7-8 and J is TRBJ1-1; maybe TRBD1 (5 bases). The CDR3 DNA reads TGTGCCAGCAGCTTAGACCTGGGACGGAGTCCTGAAGCTTTCTTT. It yields the protein CASSLDLGRSPEAFF.